The 8 T cell receptor beta chains given below trace back to one sample, sequenced in a study of technical replicates of blood from a few donors. Clones were read by immunoSEQ multiplex PCR, and TCRdb kept only the in-frame ones, dropping some. The sample includes roughly 67,000 clones, roughly 98% of them seen just once. Material: T cells isolated from PBMCs. The source of these receptors is a human donor in good health.

The V and J genes are TRBV7-9 and TRBJ1-2, with a weak D call TRBD1 (5 bases). CDR3 length: 15 residues. Trimming took off 5 bases at V and 8 bases at J, with 21 bases between the two ends. In germline, CDR1 is SEHNR, CDR2 FQNEAQ (reference sequence). Here the CDR3 reads CASSALQEKGYGYTF. CDR3 coding DNA: TGTGCCAGCAGCGCGTTACAGGAAAAGGGGTACGGCTACACCTTC.

The V call is TRBV10-2, the J call TRBJ2-7; 7 nucleotides align to TRBD1. Germline V gene data show CDR1 as WSHSY and CDR2 as SAAADI. The V and J ends lost 2 bases and 4 bases, in that order; junction bases with no gene match: 11. The CDR3 is 16 amino acids. The CDR3 nucleotides read TGCGCCAGCAGTGAGCCTTTCCGGGACAGCATTTACGAGCAGTACTTC. As protein: CASSEPFRDSIYEQYF.

The genes are TRBV6-6 and TRBJ1-3; D is perhaps TRBD1 (6 bases). The CDR3 has 16 amino acids. Germline values: CDR1 MNHNY, CDR2 SVGAGI (reference sequence). Trimming cost V 0 bases and J 0 bases, with 9 bases left between them. CDR3 sequence reads: CASSYSGGTSGNTIYF. CDR3 coding DNA: TGTGCCAGCAGTTACTCAGGGGGAACCTCTGGAAACACCATATATTTT.

CDR3 nucleotide sequence: TGTGCCACCAGCAGAGATCCTCCGAGTACCGGGGAGCTGTTTTTT. Translating it yields CATSRDPPSTGELFF. The chain uses TRBV15 and TRBJ2-2; no clear D. V was trimmed by 0 bases and J by 5 bases, leaving 10 bases between them. CDR1 LNHNV and CDR2 YYDKDF come from the germline V gene (reference sequence). The CDR3 contains 15 residues.

V is TRBV6-1 and J is TRBJ1-6; D may be TRBD1 (6 bases). Germline CDR1 and CDR2: MNHNS and SASEGT. The CDR3 spans 17 residues. V dropped 0 bases and J dropped 3 bases, with 12 bases sitting between them. This CDR3 is CASSEAADSYYNSPLHF. CDR3 in DNA: TGTGCCAGCAGTGAAGCCGCGGACAGCTACTATAATTCACCCCTCCACTTT.

V gene TRBV6-5 combines with J gene TRBJ1-5, with a possible D match to TRBD1 (5 bases). In germline, CDR1 is MNHEY, CDR2 SVGAGI. V was shortened by 5 bases and J by 5 bases, with 13 bases between the two germline ends. The CDR3 has 14 residues. The CDR3 nucleotides read TGTGCCAGCAGTAGGGGTTACTCAGATCAGCCCCAGCATTTT. Translation: CASSRGYSDQPQHF.

The chain couples TRBV9 to TRBJ2-5; maybe TRBD2 (7 bases). This CDR3 has 16 residues. The ends were cut back, 0 bases at V and 3 bases at J, with 15 bases in the middle. Germline-derived CDR1 and CDR2 are SGDLS and YYNGEE. CDR3 DNA: TGTGCCAGCAGCGTAGTTGGGAGGGGGGGGAAAGAGACCCAGTACTTC. This translates into CASSVVGRGGKETQYF. The full variable domain, its missing parts supplied by reference TRBV9 and TRBJ2-5, is DSGVTQTPKHLITATGQRVTLRCSPRSGDLSVYWYQQSLDQGLQFLIQYYNGEERAKGNILERFSAQQFPDLHSELNLSSLELGDSALYFCASSVVGRGGKETQYFGPGTRLLVL.

The rearrangement links TRBV6-1 to TRBJ1-1; the D is unclear. This CDR3 has 15 amino acids. Germline V CDR1 and CDR2: MNHNS, SASEGT. Deletions cut 3 bases from V and 1 base from J, with 12 bases between. As DNA, the CDR3 is TGTGCCAGCAGTGACGGCGGAGTGAAGAACACTGAAGCTTTCTTT. This gives the protein CASSDGGVKNTEAFF.